This T cell receptor beta chain was sequenced for a study of CD8 T cells in ankylosing spondylitis. This clonotype has only a few counts. TCRdb reanalysed the 5' RACE reads using MiXCR and keeps one entry per CDR3 protein. The repertoire holds 250,000 to 300,000 distinct CDR3 sequences, with about 20% as singletons. The TCR was taken from a male donor with ankylosing spondylitis or in good health (not recorded which). The source material was blood, either unsorted or a sorted T cell fraction (not recorded which).

In DNA, the CDR3 is TGCGCCAGCAGCTTGGATGCGGGCGATATAAATGAGCAGTTCTTC. Translated, it gives CASSLDAGDINEQFF. This chain joins TRBV5-1 and TRBJ2-1; D may be TRBD2 (5 bases). V was trimmed by 0 bases and J by 7 bases, leaving 14 bases between them. Germline V CDR1 and CDR2: SGHRS, YFSETQ. CDR3 length: 15 amino acids.